This T cell receptor beta chain was profiled in a study of OX40 agonist ivuxolimab in advanced cancers. The protocol was immunoSEQ multiplex PCR, while the TCRdb copy is restricted to in-frame clones and leaves out a portion. The profile shows more than 80,000 clones, roughly nine tenths of them singletons. The ends lost 3 bases at V and 6 bases at J; junction bases unmatched: 7. Germline V gene sequence: CDR1 SGHDN, CDR2 FVKESK. The length of the CDR3 is 15 residues. Specimen: CD4+ or CD8+ T cells sorted from blood, collected in a trial of the OX40 agonist ivuxolimab. This clonotype originated in an adult with an advanced solid tumor such as melanoma, head and neck, liver or kidney cancer. The chain uses TRBV14 and TRBJ2-1; 8 bases are a match to TRBD1. The DNA for the CDR3 is TGTGCCAGCAGCCAGAACAGGGGGGCTCTCAATGAGCAGTTCTTC. Encoded protein: CASSQNRGALNEQFF.